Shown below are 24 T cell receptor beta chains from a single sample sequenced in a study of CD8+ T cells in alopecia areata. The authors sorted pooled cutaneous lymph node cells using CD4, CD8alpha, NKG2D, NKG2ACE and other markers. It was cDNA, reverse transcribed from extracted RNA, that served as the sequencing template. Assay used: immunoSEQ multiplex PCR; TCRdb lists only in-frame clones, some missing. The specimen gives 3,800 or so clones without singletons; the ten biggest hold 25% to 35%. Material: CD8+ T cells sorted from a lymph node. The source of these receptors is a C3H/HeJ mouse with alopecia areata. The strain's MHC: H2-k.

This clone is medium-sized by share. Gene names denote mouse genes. The part of the CDR3 DNA that was read is TGTGCCAGCAGGCTGGGGGATAACTATGCT. Protein product: CASRLGDNYA. The entire CDR3 is CASRLGDNYAEQFF. The chain has TRBV19 and TRBJ2-1, with 7 nucleotides matching TRBD2. The sequenced fragment ends 4 residues before the CDR3 boundary, so the rest is inferred from the germline J gene. Looked up from germline, CDR1 is FNHDT and CDR2 is SITEND (reference sequence). The CDR3 runs to 14 residues. The V segment lost 5 bases and the J segment 0 bases; nucleotides outside the gene matches: 2.

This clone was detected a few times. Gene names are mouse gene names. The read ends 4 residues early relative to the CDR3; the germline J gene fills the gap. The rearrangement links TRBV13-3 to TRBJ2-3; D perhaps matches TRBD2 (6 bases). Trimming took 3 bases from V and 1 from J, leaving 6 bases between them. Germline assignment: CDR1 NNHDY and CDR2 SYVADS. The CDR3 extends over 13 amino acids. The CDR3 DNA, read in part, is TGTGCCAGCAGTGGGGGGGGTGCAGAA. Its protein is CASSGGGAE. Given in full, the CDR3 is CASSGGGAETLYF.

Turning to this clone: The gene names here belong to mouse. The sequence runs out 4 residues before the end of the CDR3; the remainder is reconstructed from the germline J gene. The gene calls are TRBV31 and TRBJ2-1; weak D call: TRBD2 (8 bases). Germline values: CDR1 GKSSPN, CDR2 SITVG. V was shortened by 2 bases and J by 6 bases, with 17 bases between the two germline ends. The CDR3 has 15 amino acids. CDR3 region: CAWSFRGGAGAEQFF. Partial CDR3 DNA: TGTGCCTGGAGTTTCAGGGGGGGCGCCGGTGCT.

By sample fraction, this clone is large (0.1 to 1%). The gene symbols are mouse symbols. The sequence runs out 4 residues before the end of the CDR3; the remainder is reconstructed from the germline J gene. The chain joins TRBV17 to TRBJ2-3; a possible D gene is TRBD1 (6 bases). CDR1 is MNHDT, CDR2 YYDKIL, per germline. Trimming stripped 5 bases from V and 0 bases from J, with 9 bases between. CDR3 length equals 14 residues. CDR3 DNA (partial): TGTGCTAGCAGTTCCAGGGGTAGTGCAGAA. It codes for CASSSRGSAE. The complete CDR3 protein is CASSSRGSAETLYF.

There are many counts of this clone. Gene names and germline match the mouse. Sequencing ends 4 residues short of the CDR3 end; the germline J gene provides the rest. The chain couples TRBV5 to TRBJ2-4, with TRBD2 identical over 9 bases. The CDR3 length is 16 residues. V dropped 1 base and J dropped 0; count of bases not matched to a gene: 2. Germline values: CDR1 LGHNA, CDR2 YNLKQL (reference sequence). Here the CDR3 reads CASSQGLGASQNTLYF. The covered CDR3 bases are TGTGCCAGCAGCCAAGGACTGGGGGCTAGTCAAAAC.

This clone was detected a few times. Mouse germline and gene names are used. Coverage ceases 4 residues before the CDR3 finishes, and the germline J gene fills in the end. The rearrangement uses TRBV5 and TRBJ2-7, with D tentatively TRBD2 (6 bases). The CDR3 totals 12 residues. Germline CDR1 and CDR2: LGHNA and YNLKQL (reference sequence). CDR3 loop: CASSQLGYEQYF. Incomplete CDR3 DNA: TGTGCCAGCAGCCAACTGGGGTAT.

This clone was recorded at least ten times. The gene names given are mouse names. The CDR3 spells CASRGTGVSPLYF. CDR3 DNA, as far as it was read: TGTGCCAGCAGGGGGACAGGGGTTTCGCCC. The chain employs TRBV19 and TRBJ1-6; TRBD1 aligns across 10 bases. The read halts 3 residues ahead of the CDR3 end, with the missing end drawn from the germline J gene. TRBJ1-6 is recorded as an ORF, its role being uncertain. V shed 5 bases, J shed 9 bases, and the junction held 2 bases outside the gene matches. CDR1 FNHDT and CDR2 SITEND come from the germline V gene (reference sequence). This CDR3 spans 13 amino acids.

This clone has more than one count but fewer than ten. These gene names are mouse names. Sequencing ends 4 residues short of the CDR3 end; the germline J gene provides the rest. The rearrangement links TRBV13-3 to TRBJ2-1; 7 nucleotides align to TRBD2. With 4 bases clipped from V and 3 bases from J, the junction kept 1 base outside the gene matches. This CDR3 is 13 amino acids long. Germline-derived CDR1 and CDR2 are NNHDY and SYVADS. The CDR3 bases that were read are TGTGCCAGCAGTATGGGGGGCTATGCT. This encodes CASSMGGYA. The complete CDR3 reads CASSMGGYAEQFF.

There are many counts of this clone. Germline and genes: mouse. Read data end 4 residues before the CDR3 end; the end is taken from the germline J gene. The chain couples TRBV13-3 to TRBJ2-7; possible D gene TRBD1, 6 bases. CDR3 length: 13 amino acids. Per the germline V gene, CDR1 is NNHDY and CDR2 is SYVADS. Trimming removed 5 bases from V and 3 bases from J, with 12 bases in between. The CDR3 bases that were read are TGTGCCAGCAGCGGGACAAAAAACTAT. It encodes CASSGTKNY. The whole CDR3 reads CASSGTKNYEQYF.

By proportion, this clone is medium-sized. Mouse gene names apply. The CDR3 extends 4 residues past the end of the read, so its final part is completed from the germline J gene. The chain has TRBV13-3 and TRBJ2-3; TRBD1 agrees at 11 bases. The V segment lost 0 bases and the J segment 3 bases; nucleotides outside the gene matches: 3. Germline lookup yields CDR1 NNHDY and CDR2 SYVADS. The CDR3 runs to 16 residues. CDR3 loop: CASSDGTGGAAETLYF. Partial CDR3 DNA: TGTGCCAGCAGTGATGGGACAGGGGGCGCGGCAGAA.

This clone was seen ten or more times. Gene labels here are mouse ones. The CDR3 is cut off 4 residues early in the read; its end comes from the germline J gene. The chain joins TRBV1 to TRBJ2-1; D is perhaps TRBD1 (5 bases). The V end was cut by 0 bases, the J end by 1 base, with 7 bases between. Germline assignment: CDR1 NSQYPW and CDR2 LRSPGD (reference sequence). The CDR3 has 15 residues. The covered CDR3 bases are TGCACCTGCAGTGCAGATGACAGAAACTATGCT. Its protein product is CTCSADDRNYA. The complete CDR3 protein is CTCSADDRNYAEQFF.

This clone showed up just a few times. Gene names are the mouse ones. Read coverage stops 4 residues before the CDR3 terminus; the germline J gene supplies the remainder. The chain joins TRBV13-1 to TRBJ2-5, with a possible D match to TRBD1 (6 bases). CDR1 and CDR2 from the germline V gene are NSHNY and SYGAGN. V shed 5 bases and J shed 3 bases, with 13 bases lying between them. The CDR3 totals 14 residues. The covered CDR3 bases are TGTGCCAGCAGGGTAACGGGACAACAAGAC. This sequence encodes CASRVTGQQD. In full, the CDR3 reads CASRVTGQQDTQYF.

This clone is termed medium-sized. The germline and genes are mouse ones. This CDR3 is CASSQGNTGQLYF. CDR3 DNA, as far as it was read: TGTGCCAGCAGCCAGGGGAACACCGGG. V gene TRBV13-1 combines with J gene TRBJ2-2; D perhaps matches TRBD1 (6 bases). The sequence runs out 4 residues before the end of the CDR3; the remainder is reconstructed from the germline J gene. The V gene's germline CDR1 is NSHNY and CDR2 SYGAGN. The CDR3 has 13 amino acids. V shed 5 bases and J shed 2 bases, with 7 bases lying between them.

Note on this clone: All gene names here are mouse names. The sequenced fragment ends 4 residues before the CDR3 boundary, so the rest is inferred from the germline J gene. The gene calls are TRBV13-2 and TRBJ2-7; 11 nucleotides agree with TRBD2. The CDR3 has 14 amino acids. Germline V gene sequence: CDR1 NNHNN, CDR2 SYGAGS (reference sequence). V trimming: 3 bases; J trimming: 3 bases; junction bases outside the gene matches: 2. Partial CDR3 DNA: TGTGCCAGCGGTGGGGGACTGGGGGTCTAT. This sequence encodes CASGGGLGVY. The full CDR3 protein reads CASGGGLGVYEQYF.

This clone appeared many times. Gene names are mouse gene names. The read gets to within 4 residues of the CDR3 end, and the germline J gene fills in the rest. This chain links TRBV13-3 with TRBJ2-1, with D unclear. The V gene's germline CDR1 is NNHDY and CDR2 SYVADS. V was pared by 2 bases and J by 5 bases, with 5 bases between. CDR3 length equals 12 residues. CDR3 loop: CASSERDAEQFF. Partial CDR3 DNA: TGTGCCAGCAGTGAGAGGGATGCT.

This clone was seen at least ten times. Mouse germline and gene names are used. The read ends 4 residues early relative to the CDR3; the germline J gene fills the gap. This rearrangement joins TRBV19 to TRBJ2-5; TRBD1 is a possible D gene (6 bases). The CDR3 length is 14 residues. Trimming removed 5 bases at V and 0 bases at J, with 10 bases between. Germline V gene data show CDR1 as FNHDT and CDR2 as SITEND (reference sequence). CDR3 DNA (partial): TGTGCCAGCAGCCTCGGGACAAACCAAGAC. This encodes CASSLGTNQD. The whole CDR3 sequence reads CASSLGTNQDTQYF.

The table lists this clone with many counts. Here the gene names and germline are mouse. The CDR3 reads CASSPTGGGTGQLYF. Partial CDR3 DNA: TGTGCCAGCAGCCCGACTGGGGGAGGCACCGGG. J is TRBJ2-2 and V is TRBV14; 9 bases match TRBD2. The observed sequence ends 4 residues before the CDR3 terminus, with the missing tail filled in from the germline J gene. This CDR3 is built from 15 residues. Germline assignment: CDR1 SGHDT and CDR2 FRDEAV. J gave up 4 bases and V 5 bases, and 6 bases lay outside the gene matches.

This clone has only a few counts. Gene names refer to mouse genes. CDR3 amino acids: CAWSLDRGFYAEQFF. The sequenced CDR3 bases are TGTGCCTGGAGTCTCGACAGGGGGTTCTATGCT. V and J are TRBV31 and TRBJ2-1; TRBD1 matches 9 bases. The read ends 4 residues shy of where the CDR3 ends; the end is completed using the germline J gene. Germline CDR1 GKSSPN, CDR2 SITVG. This CDR3 has 15 residues. Losses at the gene ends were 0 bases for V and 3 bases for J; bases not matched to a gene: 3.

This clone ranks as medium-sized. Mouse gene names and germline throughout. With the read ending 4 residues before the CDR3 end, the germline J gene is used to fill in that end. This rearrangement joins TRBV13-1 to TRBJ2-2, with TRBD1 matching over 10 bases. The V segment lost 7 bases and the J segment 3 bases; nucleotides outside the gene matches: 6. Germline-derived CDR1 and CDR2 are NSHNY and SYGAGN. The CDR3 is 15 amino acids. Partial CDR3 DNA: TGTGCCAGCCTCACCGGGACAGGGGACACCGGG. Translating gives CASLTGTGDTG. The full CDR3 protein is CASLTGTGDTGQLYF.

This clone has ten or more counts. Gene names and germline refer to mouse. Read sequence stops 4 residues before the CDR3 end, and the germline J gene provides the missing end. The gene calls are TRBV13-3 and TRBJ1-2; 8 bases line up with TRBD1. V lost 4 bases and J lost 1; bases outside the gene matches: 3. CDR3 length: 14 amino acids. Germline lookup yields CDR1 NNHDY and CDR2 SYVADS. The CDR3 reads CASSHRGGNSDYTF. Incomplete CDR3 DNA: TGTGCCAGCAGTCACAGGGGGGGAAACTCC.

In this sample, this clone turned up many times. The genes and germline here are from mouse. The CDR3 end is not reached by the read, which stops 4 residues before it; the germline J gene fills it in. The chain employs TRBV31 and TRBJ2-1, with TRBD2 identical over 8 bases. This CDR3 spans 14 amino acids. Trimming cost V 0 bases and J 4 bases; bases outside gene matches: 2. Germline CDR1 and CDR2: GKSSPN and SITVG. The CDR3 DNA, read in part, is TGTGCCTGGAGTCTACTGGGGGATTATGCT. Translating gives CAWSLLGDYA. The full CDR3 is CAWSLLGDYAEQFF.

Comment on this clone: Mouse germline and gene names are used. Incomplete CDR3 DNA: TGTGCCTGGAGCCGGGACTGGGGGGATTATGCT. Protein sequence: CAWSRDWGDYA. The whole CDR3 region reads CAWSRDWGDYAEQFF. The J gene is TRBJ2-1, the V gene TRBV31; TRBD2 aligns across 12 bases. The read gets to within 4 residues of the CDR3 end, and the germline J gene fills in the rest. In germline, CDR1 is GKSSPN, CDR2 SITVG. The CDR3 is 15 residues long. Trimming at V came to 3 bases and at J to 4 bases, leaving 4 bases not matched to a gene.

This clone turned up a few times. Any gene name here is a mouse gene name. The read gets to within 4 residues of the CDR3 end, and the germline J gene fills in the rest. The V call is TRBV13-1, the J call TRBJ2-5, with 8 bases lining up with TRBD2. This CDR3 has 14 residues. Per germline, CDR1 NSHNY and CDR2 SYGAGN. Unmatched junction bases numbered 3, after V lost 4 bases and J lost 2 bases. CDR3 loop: CASSPTGGQDTQYF. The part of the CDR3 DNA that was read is TGTGCCAGCAGTCCCACTGGGGGCCAAGAC.

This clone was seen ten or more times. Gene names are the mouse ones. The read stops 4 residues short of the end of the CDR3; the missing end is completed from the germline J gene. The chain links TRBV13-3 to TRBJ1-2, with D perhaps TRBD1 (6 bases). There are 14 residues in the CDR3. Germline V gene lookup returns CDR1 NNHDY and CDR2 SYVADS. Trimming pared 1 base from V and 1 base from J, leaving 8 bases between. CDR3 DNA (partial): TGTGCCAGCAGTGATCAGGGGAAAAACTCC. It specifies CASSDQGKNS. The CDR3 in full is CASSDQGKNSDYTF.